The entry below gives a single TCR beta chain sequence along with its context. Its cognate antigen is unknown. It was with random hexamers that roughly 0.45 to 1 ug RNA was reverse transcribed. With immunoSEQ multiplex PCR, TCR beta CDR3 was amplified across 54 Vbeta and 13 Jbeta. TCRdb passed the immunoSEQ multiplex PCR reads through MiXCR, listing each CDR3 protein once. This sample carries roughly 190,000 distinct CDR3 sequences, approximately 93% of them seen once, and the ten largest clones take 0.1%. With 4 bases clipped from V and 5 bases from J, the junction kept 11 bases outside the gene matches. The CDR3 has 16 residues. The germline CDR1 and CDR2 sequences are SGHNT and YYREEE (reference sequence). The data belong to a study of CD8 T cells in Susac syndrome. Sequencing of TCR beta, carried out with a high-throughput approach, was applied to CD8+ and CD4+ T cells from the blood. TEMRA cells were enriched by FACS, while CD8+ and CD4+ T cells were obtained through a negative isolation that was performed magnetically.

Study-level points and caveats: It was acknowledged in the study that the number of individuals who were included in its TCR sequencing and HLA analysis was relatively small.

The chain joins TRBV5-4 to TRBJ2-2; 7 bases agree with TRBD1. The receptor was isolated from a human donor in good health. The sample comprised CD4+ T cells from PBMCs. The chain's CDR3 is CASSKDRAMRTGELFF. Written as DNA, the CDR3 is TGTGCCAGCAGCAAAGACAGGGCCATGAGGACCGGGGAGCTGTTTTTT.